This T cell receptor beta chain appears in the sequencing data of a study of blood T cell repertoires in COVID-19. TCRdb's table, derived via immunoSEQ multiplex PCR, lists solely in-frame clones and lacks some. The sample shows some 160,000 clones, 85% of them seen only once. Participants spanned ages roughly 18 to 95 years and resided in over 20 US areas. Trimming stripped 7 bases from V and 4 bases from J, with 12 bases between. The CDR3 is 13 residues long. Germline V CDR1 and CDR2: SGHVS, FQNEAQ. The material sequenced was PBMCs or T cells enriched from blood (not recorded which). The receptor's source is a woman aged 40-49 years who had recovered from COVID-19. The chain employs TRBV7-8 and TRBJ2-3, with D unclear. The CDR3 region is CASIPENADTQYF. The CDR3 DNA sequence: TGTGCCAGCATCCCGGAGAACGCAGATACGCAGTATTTT.